The 2 T cell receptor beta chains reported below all come from one sample, sequenced in a study of cytomegalovirus exposure and HLA in healthy donors. The PCR contained 60 Vbeta and 13 Jbeta primers. The method was immunoSEQ multiplex PCR; TCRdb's version includes in-frame clones alone and lacks a portion of them. The sample yields about 180,000 clones, 82% seen once. The sample taken for sequencing was PBMCs. Source of these receptors: a man aged 40-50 years in good health and CMV-seronegative.

The chain employs TRBV27 and TRBJ1-2; D unresolved. CDR1 and CDR2 from the germline V gene are MNHEY and SMNVEV (reference sequence). This CDR3 comprises 13 residues. V gave up 10 bases and J gave up 5 bases, with 17 bases separating them. The CDR3 nucleotides read TGTGCCACCACGAGAGGGTTTCCGTATGGCTACACCTTC. Protein sequence: CATTRGFPYGYTF.

The chain joins TRBV4-3 to TRBJ1-1; 12 nucleotides agree with TRBD1. The CDR3 sequence is 15 residues long. J gave up 7 bases and V 4 bases, and 7 bases lay outside the gene matches. Germline V CDR1 and CDR2: LGHNA, YSLEER. Written as DNA, the CDR3 is TGCGCCAGCAGCCGGTGGGACAGGGGGCAGGGTGAAGCTTTCTTT. Its protein product is CASSRWDRGQGEAFF.